The 5 T cell receptor beta chains in this list originate from one sample, sequenced in a study of blood T cell repertoires in COVID-19 (dated by TCRdb to about 2020). The library was produced with the immunoSEQ multiplex PCR assay. TCRdb carries this immuneACCESS record with in-frame sequences only. Its versions omit some clonotypes, under half of them owing to an unresolved V gene in the studies checked, with the rest unexplained. This sample holds 310,000 or so clones; 89% were observed only once. The leading ten clones occupy under 8% of the sample. The material sequenced was peripheral blood. All receptors derive from a man aged 18-30 years who had recovered from COVID-19.

V usage is TRBV19 and J usage is TRBJ1-2; TRBD1 agrees at 9 bases. The CDR3 consists of 12 residues. Looked up from germline, CDR1 is LNHDA and CDR2 is SQIVND (reference sequence). V lost 8 bases to trimming and J lost 7 bases; unmatched junction nucleotides: 5. The CDR3 loop reads CASAGTGFGYTF. CDR3 nucleotides: TGTGCCAGTGCCGGGACAGGGTTTGGCTACACCTTC.

In this sample, this clone turned up once. This chain connects TRBV5-1 to TRBJ2-6, with D perhaps matching TRBD2 (6 bases). With 2 bases removed from V and 0 bases from J, the gap between germline ends came to 9 bases. Germline CDR1 reads SGHRS; CDR2 reads YFSETQ. This CDR3 is built from 16 residues. This CDR3 reads CASSFAGFSGANVLTF. The CDR3 region has the DNA TGCGCCAGCAGCTTCGCGGGATTCTCTGGGGCCAACGTCCTGACTTTC.

The chain recombines TRBV30 with TRBJ2-2; D is unresolved. CDR3 length: 14 residues. Per the germline V gene, CDR1 is GTSNPN and CDR2 is SVGIG (reference sequence). Trimming shortened V by 2 bases and J by 0 bases, and 7 bases separated the two germline ends. The chain's CDR3 is CAWSLPPNTGELFF. Here the CDR3 DNA reads TGTGCCTGGAGTCTCCCTCCGAACACCGGGGAGCTGTTTTTT. Full variable domain (outside the CDR3, taken from reference TRBV30 and TRBJ2-2): SQTIHQWPATLVQPVGSPLSLECTVEGTSNPNLYWYRQAAGRGLQLLFYSVGIGQISSEVPQNLSASRPQDRQFILSSKKLLLSDSGFYLCAWSLPPNTGELFFGEGSRLTVL.

V usage is TRBV3-1 (or the pseudogene TRBV3-2) and J usage is TRBJ2-7, with D perhaps matching TRBD2 (6 bases). The CDR3 contains 12 residues. Trimming stripped 4 bases from V and 6 bases from J, with 10 bases between. Germline loops: CDR1 LGHDT, CDR2 YNNKEL (reference sequence). Here the CDR3 reads CASSLGGGEQYF. CDR3 DNA sequence: TGTGCCAGCAGCCTCGGGGGTGGCGAGCAGTACTTC.

The rearrangement links TRBV19 to TRBJ1-2, with TRBD1 identical over 7 bases. V gave up 1 base and J gave up 2 bases; unmatched junction bases: 4. The CDR3 is 15 amino acids. Germline values: CDR1 LNHDA, CDR2 SQIVND (reference sequence). Here the CDR3 DNA reads TGTGCCAGTAGTATAGTGGACAGGCCGAACTATGGCTACACCTTC. Translating gives CASSIVDRPNYGYTF.